This TCR beta chain was sequenced in a study of cytomegalovirus exposure and HLA in healthy donors. Points from the study as a whole: Earlier analysis yielded a pattern in which most TCR beta V segments were productive about 87% or about 30% of the time. Analyses of presence/absence relied on an assumption of roughly uniform sequencing depth across donors. Excluded were some V segments that proved indistinguishable, including TRBV6-2 and TRBV6-3. By a later analysis, the bulk of CMV-associated TCR beta chains appeared HLA-restricted.

This CDR3 has 11 residues. The germline V gene has CDR1 SQVTM and CDR2 ANQGSEA. About this clone itself: Its target is not known. The junction and the germline gene differ at one end; a read error may be behind it.

Primers for the PCR totalled 60 Vbeta and 13 Jbeta. Assay: immunoSEQ multiplex PCR; the TCRdb copy retains only in-frame clones and omits some. Here the sample spans about 93,000 clones, under 80% being singletons. This chain uses TRBV29-1 with TRBJ1-1; D unclear. The receptor was isolated from a boy between 5 and 17 years old in good health and CMV-seronegative. Sequenced: PBMCs. CDR3 in DNA: TGCAGCGTTCCACTATATGGGTTTCAGTGGTTT. Translating it yields CSVPLYGFQWF.